What follows are 18 T cell receptor beta chains derived from one specimen sequenced in a study of shared clonotypes between healthy human individuals. Only in-frame clones appear in the TCRdb table, and some are missing; sequencing was by immunoSEQ multiplex PCR. This table has 640,000 or so clones, about two thirds appearing once. Sequenced sample: memory CD4+ T cells sorted from blood. The subset was: CD45RA-negative fraction. These receptor sequences come from a woman aged 25-40 years in good health.

J is TRBJ2-2 and V is TRBV9; 8 bases match TRBD2. The germline CDR1 and CDR2 sequences are SGDLS and YYNGEE. The CDR3 contains 18 residues. V lost 2 bases to trimming and J lost 5 bases; unmatched junction nucleotides: 14. Written as DNA, the CDR3 is TGTGCCAGCAGCGTCCCGGAAAGGCGGGAGGACTCGACCGGGGAGCTGTTTTTT. Its translation: CASSVPERREDSTGELFF. The whole variable domain, filled in from reference TRBV9 and TRBJ2-2, reads DSGVTQTPKHLITATGQRVTLRCSPRSGDLSVYWYQQSLDQGLQFLIQYYNGEERAKGNILERFSAQQFPDLHSELNLSSLELGDSALYFCASSVPERREDSTGELFFGEGSRLTVL.

The chain is built from TRBV20-1 and TRBJ1-2; D uncertain. Germline V CDR1 and CDR2: DFQATT, SNEGSKA (reference sequence). The CDR3 covers 11 residues. The V end lost 4 bases, the J end lost 6 bases, and 9 bases lay between the germline ends. The CDR3 region has the DNA TGCAGTGCTACCAGGAGCGATGGCTACACCTTC. Translation: CSATRSDGYTF.

The rearrangement joins TRBV9 to TRBJ2-3; a weak D match, TRBD2 (5 bases). This CDR3 contains 13 residues. V lost 0 bases to trimming and J lost 8 bases, with 10 bases between them. In germline, CDR1 is SGDLS, CDR2 YYNGEE. The CDR3 loop is CASSVEHEGTQYF. The CDR3 DNA reads as TGTGCCAGCAGCGTAGAGCACGAGGGTACGCAGTATTTT. The full variable domain, its missing parts supplied by reference TRBV9 and TRBJ2-3, is DSGVTQTPKHLITATGQRVTLRCSPRSGDLSVYWYQQSLDQGLQFLIQYYNGEERAKGNILERFSAQQFPDLHSELNLSSLELGDSALYFCASSVEHEGTQYFGPGTRLTVL.

The J gene is TRBJ2-7, the V gene TRBV18; TRBD1 matches at 10 bases. J gave up 1 base and V 6 bases, and 6 bases lay outside the gene matches. This CDR3 region has 15 residues. From germline, CDR1 is KGHSH and CDR2 LQKENI. The CDR3 loop is CASSQDRGRSYEQYF. CDR3 nucleotide sequence: TGTGCCAGCTCTCAGGACAGGGGGAGATCCTACGAGCAGTACTTC.

Regarding this clone: One junction end does not reproduce the germline sequence, and a read error may be involved. This CDR3 is also generated by other DNA sequences in the sample. The CDR3 DNA reads as TGTGCCAGCAGCCCCCAGAGGGACACAGAAGCTTTCTTT. Its protein is CASSPQRDTEAFF. The rearrangement links TRBV11-1 to TRBJ1-1, with a weak D call TRBD1 (6 bases). Germline V CDR1 and CDR2: SGHAT, FQDESV (reference sequence). The CDR3 is made up of 13 amino acids.

The J gene is TRBJ2-6, the V gene TRBV5-1; D perhaps matches TRBD1 (5 bases). The V gene lost 5 bases and the J gene lost 2 bases, with 11 bases spanning the gap. The CDR3 is 15 residues long. The germline CDR1 and CDR2 sequences are SGHRS and YFSETQ. The DNA for the CDR3 is TGCGCCAGCAGTTCTGGGGCAACTGGGGCCAACGTCCTGACTTTC. Its translation is CASSSGATGANVLTF. The variable domain in full, completed from reference TRBV5-1 and TRBJ2-6, reads KAGVTQTPRYLIKTRGQQVTLSCSPISGHRSVSWYQQTPGQGLQFLFEYFSETQRNKGNFPGRFSGRQFSNSRSEMNVSTLELGDSALYLCASSSGATGANVLTFGAGSRLTVL.

Worth noting for this clone: Other DNA sequences in the same sample also yield this CDR3. The chain employs TRBV30 and TRBJ1-1; no clear D. Between the trimmed V and J ends, which lost 0 bases and 3 bases, there was a span of 8 bases. Per germline, CDR1 GTSNPN and CDR2 SVGIG (reference sequence). The CDR3 runs to 13 residues. Here the CDR3 reads CAWSVQGDTEAFF. As DNA, the CDR3 is TGTGCCTGGAGTGTACAAGGAGACACTGAAGCTTTCTTT.

The chain has TRBV7-3 and TRBJ2-3, with TRBD2 matching over 9 bases. Trimming at V came to 5 bases and at J to 6 bases, leaving 9 bases not matched to a gene. CDR1 SGHTA and CDR2 FQGTGA come from the germline V gene. This CDR3 has 15 amino acids. CDR3 sequence (DNA): TGTGCCAGCAGCGCCGCGGGAGGGCCGTCGGATACGCAGTATTTT. This gives the protein CASSAAGGPSDTQYF.

This clone was detected ten times or more. The V call is TRBV30, the J call TRBJ1-2; D gene unclear. Germline V gives CDR1 GTSNPN, CDR2 SVGIG (reference sequence). V gave up 0 bases and J gave up 7 bases, with 12 bases separating them. CDR3 length equals 13 residues. Here the CDR3 reads CAWSVNRAAGYTF. The CDR3 coding sequence is TGTGCCTGGAGTGTAAATCGGGCGGCTGGCTACACCTTC.

This sequence joins TRBV29-1 and TRBJ2-7; 8 bases agree with TRBD1. This CDR3 has 14 amino acids. CDR1 and CDR2 from the germline V gene are SQVTM and ANQGSEA. V gave up 4 bases and J gave up 7 bases; unmatched junction bases: 12. CDR3 nucleotide sequence: TGCAGCGTTGGTGGGACAGGAGGACTACGAGAGCAGTACTTC. The encoded protein is CSVGGTGGLREQYF.

This clone has just one count. The rearrangement links TRBV27 to TRBJ2-1, with 8 nucleotides matching TRBD2. The trim removed 6 bases at V and 14 bases at J, leaving 24 bases unmatched. Germline CDR1 is MNHEY and CDR2 is SMNVEV (reference sequence). The CDR3 sequence is 17 residues long. The CDR3 DNA follows: TGTGCCAGCAGCTGGCGCCCCTTAGCGGGAAAGGGCGTTTGGGAGTTCTTC. The encoded protein is CASSWRPLAGKGVWEFF.

This clone was recorded a few times. The genes are TRBV9 and TRBJ2-3; 7 bases agree with TRBD2. V lost 4 bases to trimming and J lost 3 bases; unmatched junction nucleotides: 11. The CDR3 is 16 amino acids. The V gene's germline CDR1 is SGDLS and CDR2 YYNGEE. The CDR3 DNA sequence: TGTGCCAGCAGCAGGACTAGTCGTGGGGGTACAGATACGCAGTATTTT. It translates to CASSRTSRGGTDTQYF.

The chain carries TRBV28 and TRBJ2-4; a possible D gene is TRBD2 (6 bases). The CDR3 is 12 amino acids. The V end lost 7 bases, the J end lost 7 bases, and 11 bases lay between the germline ends. In germline, CDR1 is MDHEN, CDR2 SYDVKM. In DNA form, the CDR3 reads TGTGCCAGCACCTCCAGCGGGAACATTCAGTACTTC. Translation: CASTSSGNIQYF.

The J gene is TRBJ2-5, the V gene TRBV28, with 7 positions matching TRBD1. V lost 8 bases to trimming and J lost 5 bases; unmatched junction nucleotides: 11. Germline loops: CDR1 MDHEN, CDR2 SYDVKM. The CDR3 is 14 residues long. This CDR3 reads CASASSQGVETQYF. CDR3 nucleotide sequence: TGTGCCAGCGCCAGCTCCCAGGGGGTGGAGACCCAGTACTTC. The variable domain in full, completed from reference TRBV28 and TRBJ2-5, reads DVKVTQSSRYLVKRTGEKVFLECVQDMDHENMFWYRQDPGLGLRLIYFSYDVKMKEKGDIPEGYSVSREKKERFSLILESASTNQTSMYLCASASSQGVETQYFGPGTRLLVL.

This clone showed up many times. This chain uses TRBV28 with TRBJ1-3; D is possibly TRBD1 (6 bases). V lost 10 bases and J 2 bases, leaving 9 bases between the germline ends. Germline V CDR1 and CDR2: MDHEN, SYDVKM. The length of the CDR3 is 12 residues. The CDR3 loop is CATQGAGNTIYF. The DNA for the CDR3 is TGTGCCACACAGGGAGCTGGAAACACCATATATTTT.

In this sample, this clone turned up a few times. The CDR3 region is CASSSRAEATEAFF. In nucleotides, the CDR3 is TGTGCCAGCAGCTCTAGGGCTGAGGCCACTGAAGCTTTCTTT. This sequence joins TRBV7-8 and TRBJ1-1; unclear D gene. The CDR3 runs 14 residues. Deletions cut 4 bases from V and 4 bases from J, with 13 bases between. Looked up from germline, CDR1 is SGHVS and CDR2 is FQNEAQ.

V usage is TRBV6-5 and J usage is TRBJ1-5, with a possible D match to TRBD1 (6 bases). This CDR3 is built from 15 residues. Germline V gives CDR1 MNHEY, CDR2 SVGAGI. V dropped 5 bases and J dropped 2 bases, with 13 bases sitting between them. CDR3 sequence (DNA): TGTGCCAGCAGTAGGGGCCCAGGGGGCAATCAGCCCCAGCATTTT. Encoded protein: CASSRGPGGNQPQHF.

This chain joins TRBV5-1 and TRBJ1-5, with 7 nucleotides matching TRBD1. Germline trimming cut 1 base from V and 4 bases from J; bases unmatched to any gene: 8. This CDR3 contains 16 residues. The V gene's germline CDR1 is SGHRS and CDR2 YFSETQ. The CDR3 region has the DNA TGCGCCAGCAGCTTGCTAGGGGGCGAGGGGAATCAGCCCCAGCATTTT. This translates into CASSLLGGEGNQPQHF.